This T cell receptor beta chain is drawn from a study of cytomegalovirus exposure and HLA in healthy donors. Study findings and constraints: Analyses of presence/absence relied on an assumption of roughly uniform sequencing depth across donors. A few V segments could not be told apart, such as TRBV6-2 and TRBV6-3, and were left out.

In regard to this clone: Its antigen is as yet unknown.

Germline V CDR1 and CDR2: MNHEY, SMNVEV (reference sequence). The germline V and J ends were trimmed by 2 bases and 6 bases, with 8 bases remaining between them. The CDR3 has 12 residues. The PCR used 60 Vbeta and 13 Jbeta primers. Produced via immunoSEQ multiplex PCR; TCRdb's table is partial and in-frame only. This sample contains some 120,000 clones. Sequencing was performed on PBMCs. The TCR comes from a man aged 18 to 29 in good health and CMV-seronegative. V is TRBV27 and J is TRBJ2-7; D is uncertain. CDR3: CASSLIPGEQYF. CDR3 nucleotides: TGTGCCAGCAGTTTAATCCCCGGCGAGCAGTACTTC.